This entry lists 27 T cell receptor beta chains sequenced from one sample in a study of cytomegalovirus exposure and HLA in healthy donors. The PCR had 60 Vbeta and 13 Jbeta primers. Generated by immunoSEQ multiplex PCR, the TCRdb table keeps only in-frame clones and is missing some. The sample includes 120,000 or so clones, around three quarters of them seen just once. The sample taken for sequencing was PBMCs. The receptors stem from a woman aged 40 to 50 in good health and CMV-seronegative.

This rearrangement joins TRBV19 to TRBJ1-1, with no clear D. The CDR3 is made up of 16 amino acids. Deletions cut 3 bases from V and 1 base from J, with 15 bases between. Germline V gene data show CDR1 as LNHDA and CDR2 as SQIVND (reference sequence). CDR3 amino acids: CASSIIFKAANTEAFF. The DNA for the CDR3 is TGTGCCAGTAGTATTATATTCAAAGCTGCGAACACTGAAGCTTTCTTT.

The table lists this clone with a count of one. One end of the junction fails to match germline, which may point to a read error. The CDR3 region is CSSSLQNTIYF. The CDR3 nucleotides are TGTTCCAGCAGCTTACAGAACACCATATATTTT. This chain links TRBV7-9 with TRBJ1-3; D unclear. The germline V gene encodes CDR1 SEHNR and CDR2 FQNEAQ (reference sequence). This CDR3 has 11 residues. Complete variable domain (other parts from reference TRBV7-9 and TRBJ1-3): DTGVSQNPRHKITKRGQNVTFRCDPISEHNRLYWYRQTLGQGPEFLTYFQNEAQLEKSRLLSDRFSAERPKGSFSTLEIQRTEQGDSAMYLCSSSLQNTIYFGEGSWLTVV.

The rearrangement joins TRBV28 to TRBJ1-1; 7 bases are a match to TRBD1. This CDR3 has 12 residues. Germline trimming cut 5 bases from V and 7 bases from J; bases unmatched to any gene: 4. The germline CDR1 and CDR2 sequences are MDHEN and SYDVKM. CDR3 region: CASSRTGREAFF. The CDR3 coding sequence is TGTGCCAGCAGTCGGACAGGCCGTGAAGCTTTCTTT.

This clone showed up just once. The CDR3 spells CASTRQQGINTEAFF. The CDR3 DNA reads TGTGCCAGCACCAGGCAACAGGGGATAAACACTGAAGCTTTCTTT. The chain recombines TRBV7-2 with TRBJ1-1; TRBD1 matches at 7 bases. Germline V gene data show CDR1 as SGHTA and CDR2 as FQGNSA. The CDR3 consists of 15 residues. Trimming removed 7 bases from V and 2 bases from J; junction bases left unmatched: 10.

The sample holds one count of this clone. The genes are TRBV6-1 and TRBJ2-6; D unclear. The CDR3 covers 16 residues. Germline V CDR1 and CDR2: MNHNS, SASEGT. V was shortened by 2 bases and J by 1 base, with 9 bases between the two germline ends. The CDR3 here is CASSERPGSGANVLTF. CDR3 in DNA: TGTGCCAGCAGTGAAAGGCCCGGGTCTGGGGCCAACGTCCTGACTTTC.

This clone has a single count. The genes are TRBV7-9 and TRBJ2-7; 8 positions agree with TRBD2. Germline CDR1 is SEHNR and CDR2 is FQNEAQ (reference sequence). The CDR3 contains 13 residues. V shed 9 bases and J 0 bases; nucleotides not matched to a gene: 4. CDR3 nucleotides: TGTGCCAGTGCCGGGACTAGCTCCTACGAGCAGTACTTC. Its translation: CASAGTSSYEQYF.

The rearrangement links TRBV19 to TRBJ2-1, with TRBD2 matching over 7 bases. V trimming: 3 bases; J trimming: 2 bases; junction bases outside the gene matches: 7. CDR1 is LNHDA and CDR2 is SQIVND in the germline V gene (reference sequence). This CDR3 region has 16 residues. The CDR3 DNA follows: TGTGCCAGTAGTATTTCGACTAGCCTAACCTACAATGAGCAGTTCTTC. This gives the protein CASSISTSLTYNEQFF.

The chain has TRBV29-1 and TRBJ2-7, with D possibly TRBD1 on 5 matching bases. This CDR3 spans 13 amino acids. Germline CDR1 reads SQVTM; CDR2 reads ANQGSEA. Trimming left V 4 bases short and J 5 bases short, with 15 bases between. The CDR3 region is CSVGQGVINEQYF. CDR3 bases: TGCAGCGTTGGGCAGGGTGTAATCAACGAGCAGTACTTC.

The chain uses TRBV19 and TRBJ2-7; TRBD1 agrees at 8 bases. The CDR3 is made up of 15 amino acids. The junction had 9 bases not matched to a gene; V was cut back by 5 bases and J by 3 bases. CDR1 is LNHDA, CDR2 SQIVND, per germline (reference sequence). The CDR3 sequence: CASSAGTGEIYEQYF. DNA for the CDR3: TGTGCCAGTAGTGCCGGGACAGGAGAAATCTACGAGCAGTACTTC.

The genes are TRBV6-5 and TRBJ1-4; tentatively, D is TRBD1 (6 bases). Germline assignment: CDR1 MNHEY and CDR2 SVGAGI. The V end lost 5 bases, the J end lost 5 bases, and 12 bases lay between the germline ends. CDR3 length: 14 amino acids. The CDR3 loop reads CASSELGQNEKLFF. The CDR3 DNA reads as TGTGCCAGCAGTGAACTAGGACAGAATGAAAAACTGTTTTTT.

The chain couples TRBV9 to TRBJ2-1; possibly TRBD1 for D (8 bases). V shed 0 bases and J shed 7 bases, with 11 bases lying between them. Germline V gene data show CDR1 as SGDLS and CDR2 as YYNGEE. This CDR3 has 14 residues. This chain's CDR3 is CASSVEQGGNEQFF. CDR3 in DNA: TGTGCCAGCAGCGTAGAACAGGGGGGGAATGAGCAGTTCTTC.

The rearrangement uses TRBV10-3 and TRBJ1-4; a possible D gene is TRBD1 (5 bases). CDR1 and CDR2 from the germline V gene are ENHRY and SYGVKD. Trimming cost V 8 bases and J 5 bases, with 12 bases left between them. The CDR3 has 13 residues. The CDR3 here is CAIGAGPNEKLFF. In nucleotides, the CDR3 is TGTGCCATCGGGGCGGGGCCGAATGAAAAACTGTTTTTT.

The chain links TRBV7-9 to TRBJ2-1; 13 nucleotides line up with TRBD2. This CDR3 comprises 15 residues. V gave up 5 bases and J gave up 7 bases; unmatched junction bases: 5. Looked up from germline, CDR1 is SEHNR and CDR2 is FQNEAQ (reference sequence). The CDR3 bases are TGTGCCAGCAGCGTACCGGGACTAGCGGGGAATGAGCAGTTCTTC. This sequence encodes CASSVPGLAGNEQFF. The full variable domain, in which reference TRBV7-9 and TRBJ2-1 provide the parts outside the CDR3, is DTGVSQNPRHKITKRGQNVTFRCDPISEHNRLYWYRQTLGQGPEFLTYFQNEAQLEKSRLLSDRFSAERPKGSFSTLEIQRTEQGDSAMYLCASSVPGLAGNEQFFGPGTRLTVL.

V and J are TRBV27 and TRBJ2-7; D is unresolved. The CDR3 is 13 residues long. V was clipped by 5 bases and J by 2 bases, with 10 bases between them. Germline V gene lookup returns CDR1 MNHEY and CDR2 SMNVEV (reference sequence). DNA of the CDR3: TGTGCCAGCAGTCCCCAGGCGACCTACGAGCAGTACTTC. It yields the protein CASSPQATYEQYF.

V gene TRBV27 combines with J gene TRBJ2-1, with 9 bases matching TRBD2. The trim removed 5 bases at V and 5 bases at J, leaving 7 bases unmatched. CDR1 MNHEY and CDR2 SMNVEV come from the germline V gene (reference sequence). This CDR3 spans 15 amino acids. As DNA, the CDR3 is TGTGCCAGCAGTCCCCGTCCTAGCGGGAACAATGAGCAGTTCTTC. It is translated as CASSPRPSGNNEQFF.

The chain couples TRBV5-1 to TRBJ1-2, with 7 nucleotides matching TRBD1. Trimming at V came to 4 bases and at J to 0 bases, leaving 6 bases not matched to a gene. Germline V lookup: CDR1 SGHRS, CDR2 YFSETQ. The CDR3 sequence is 15 residues long. The CDR3 coding sequence is TGCGCCAGCAGCCTGATGACAGGGTCTAACTATGGCTACACCTTC. It yields the protein CASSLMTGSNYGYTF.

V and J are TRBV5-6 and TRBJ2-7, with 9 bases lining up with TRBD2. Germline CDR1 reads SGHDT; CDR2 reads YYEEEE. This CDR3 is built from 13 residues. J gave up 6 bases and V 6 bases, and 7 bases lay outside the gene matches. In DNA form, the CDR3 reads TGTGCCAGCATTTCTAGCGGGATGCTCGAGCAGTACTTC. Translated: CASISSGMLEQYF.

V is TRBV9 and J is TRBJ2-3, with a tentative D call TRBD1 (6 bases). This CDR3 contains 14 residues. Trimming cost V 2 bases and J 0 bases, with 7 bases left between them. Per germline, CDR1 SGDLS and CDR2 YYNGEE. CDR3 loop: CASSVQGSTDTQYF. The CDR3, as DNA: TGTGCCAGCAGCGTCCAGGGGAGCACAGATACGCAGTATTTT.

This chain uses TRBV19 with TRBJ1-2; D is uncertain. This CDR3 is built from 13 residues. V gave up 1 base and J gave up 8 bases, with 11 bases separating them. From germline, CDR1 is LNHDA and CDR2 SQIVND (reference sequence). The CDR3 sequence is CASSIVAMRGYTF. The CDR3 DNA reads as TGTGCCAGTAGTATAGTAGCTATGAGAGGCTACACCTTC. The variable domain in full, with the rest retrieved from reference TRBV19 and TRBJ1-2, is DGGITQSPKYLFRKEGQNVTLSCEQNLNHDAMYWYRQDPGQGLRLIYYSQIVNDFQKGDIAEGYSVSREKKESFPLTVTSAQKNPTAFYLCASSIVAMRGYTFGSGTRLTVV.

The rearrangement links TRBV11-2 to TRBJ2-1, with 12 bases lining up with TRBD2. The trim removed 0 bases at V and 6 bases at J, leaving 0 bases unmatched. The CDR3 length is 15 residues. The V gene's germline CDR1 is SGHAT and CDR2 FQNNGV. Written as DNA, the CDR3 is TGTGCCAGCAGCTTAGAACTAGCGGGAGGCAATGAGCAGTTCTTC. Protein product: CASSLELAGGNEQFF.

The sample holds one count of this clone. The J gene is TRBJ1-2, the V gene TRBV7-9; 7 bases line up with TRBD1. V dropped 2 bases and J dropped 6; count of bases not matched to a gene: 3. Germline V lookup: CDR1 SEHNR, CDR2 FQNEAQ (reference sequence). This CDR3 region has 13 residues. The CDR3 sequence is CASSLRGRDGYTF. In DNA, the CDR3 is TGTGCCAGCAGCTTAAGGGGGCGCGATGGCTACACCTTC.

The chain carries TRBV27 and TRBJ1-2, with 7 positions matching TRBD1. Germline CDR1 MNHEY, CDR2 SMNVEV (reference sequence). V was pared by 10 bases and J by 0 bases, with 11 bases of the junction left unmatched. This CDR3 contains 15 residues. CDR3 residues: CATWALGTANYGYTF. Here the CDR3 DNA reads TGTGCCACCTGGGCCCTAGGGACAGCTAACTATGGCTACACCTTC.

The chain joins TRBV28 to TRBJ1-1; D not certain. Germline assignment: CDR1 MDHEN and CDR2 SYDVKM. The ends were cut back, 6 bases at V and 11 bases at J, with 13 bases in the middle. This CDR3 contains 11 residues. CDR3 loop: CASSPNRYAFF. The CDR3 DNA is TGTGCCAGCAGCCCAAACAGATATGCTTTCTTT.

J is TRBJ2-6 and V is TRBV7-9, with D maybe TRBD1 (6 bases). The V and J ends lost 4 bases and 0 bases respectively, with 13 bases between them. The CDR3 runs to 17 residues. Germline CDR1 reads SEHNR; CDR2 reads FQNEAQ (reference sequence). DNA of the CDR3: TGTGCCAGCAGCTACAGGGCCCTCGGCTCTGGGGCCAACGTCCTGACTTTC. It is translated as CASSYRALGSGANVLTF.

The gene calls are TRBV28 and TRBJ1-6; 7 bases agree with TRBD1. CDR1 MDHEN and CDR2 SYDVKM come from the germline V gene. The CDR3 has 14 residues. The ends lost 10 bases at V and 4 bases at J; junction bases unmatched: 7. The CDR3: CATRGQSYNSPLHF. The CDR3 DNA follows: TGTGCCACCCGGGGACAGTCTTATAATTCACCCCTCCACTTT.

This chain connects TRBV28 to TRBJ2-1, with 9 nucleotides matching TRBD1. The CDR3 covers 16 residues. Germline values: CDR1 MDHEN, CDR2 SYDVKM. Trimming took 8 bases from V and 0 from J; bases not matched to a gene: 8. For the CDR3, the DNA is TGTGCCAGCGGAGGGCGGACAGGGGACTCCTACAATGAGCAGTTCTTC. This encodes CASGGRTGDSYNEQFF.

This chain links TRBV6-6 with TRBJ1-4, with no clear D. Germline V gene data show CDR1 as MNHNY and CDR2 as SVGAGI (reference sequence). V gave up 2 bases and J gave up 1 base, with 5 bases separating them. The CDR3 is 14 residues long. The CDR3 DNA sequence: TGTGCCAGCAGTTACCCCAGAACTAATGAAAAACTGTTTTTT. Its protein product is CASSYPRTNEKLFF.